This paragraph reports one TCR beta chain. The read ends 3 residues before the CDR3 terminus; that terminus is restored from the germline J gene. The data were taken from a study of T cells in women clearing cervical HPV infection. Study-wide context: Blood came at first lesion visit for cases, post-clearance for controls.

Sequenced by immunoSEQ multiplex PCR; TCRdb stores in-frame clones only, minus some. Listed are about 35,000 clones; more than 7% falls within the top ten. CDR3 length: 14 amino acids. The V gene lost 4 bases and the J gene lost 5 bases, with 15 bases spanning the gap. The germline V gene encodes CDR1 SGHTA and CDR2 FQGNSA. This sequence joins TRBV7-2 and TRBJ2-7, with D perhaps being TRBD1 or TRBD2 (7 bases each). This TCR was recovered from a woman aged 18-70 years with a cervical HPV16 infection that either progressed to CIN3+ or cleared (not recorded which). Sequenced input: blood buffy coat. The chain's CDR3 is CASSSGEGANEQYF. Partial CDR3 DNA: TGTGCCAGCAGCTCAGGGGAGGGGGCCAACGAG.